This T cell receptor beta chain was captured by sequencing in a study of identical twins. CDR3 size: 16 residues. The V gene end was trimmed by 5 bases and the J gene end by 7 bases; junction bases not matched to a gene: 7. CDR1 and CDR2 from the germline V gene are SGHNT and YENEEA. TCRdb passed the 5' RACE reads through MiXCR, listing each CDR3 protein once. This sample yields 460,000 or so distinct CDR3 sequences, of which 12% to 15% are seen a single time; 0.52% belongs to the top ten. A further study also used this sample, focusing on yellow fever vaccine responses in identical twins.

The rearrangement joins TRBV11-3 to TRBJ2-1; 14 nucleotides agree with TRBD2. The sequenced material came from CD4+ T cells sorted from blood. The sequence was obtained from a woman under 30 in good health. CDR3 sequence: CASSPQGTSGGNEQFF. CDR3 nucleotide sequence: TGTGCCAGCAGCCCCCAGGGGACTAGCGGGGGAAATGAGCAGTTCTTC.